The clone carrying this TCR beta chain was recorded only once. The antigen remains unidentified. This record comes from a study of shared clonotypes between healthy human individuals. Profiled with immunoSEQ multiplex PCR; TCRdb holds only in-frame clones, not every one. This sample has fewer than 550,000 clones, with over 60% found just once. General observations from the study: Donor clonotype sharing was expected to depend on sequencing depth.

The sequence was obtained from a woman in her forties in good health. Some clones in this sample may be carry-over from other donors' samples. Input material: PBMCs.

The CDR3 bases are TGTGCCAGCAACGCGGGAGGGGAGACCCAGTACTTC. It encodes CASNAGGETQYF. The gene calls are TRBV5-4 and TRBJ2-5; TRBD2 matches at 9 bases. The CDR3 is 12 residues long. V lost 6 bases to trimming and J lost 5 bases; unmatched junction nucleotides: 2. The V gene's germline CDR1 is SGHNT and CDR2 YYREEE (reference sequence).